These T cell receptor beta chains were read from a single sample in a study of neurological immune-mediated disorders. TCRdb itself ran the 5' RACE reads through MiXCR, one entry per CDR3 protein. The table has approximately 25,000 distinct CDR3 sequences, around 20% seen once. The sequenced sample was PBMCs. Source of these receptors: a woman aged 55 to 70 in good health. The CDR3 runs from the conserved cysteine through the conserved F or W. The D gene is left open where the match is weak. Only some rows state a clone size, as once, few, many or a class for expanded clones.

>many|-|TRBJ2-6|TRBV10-3
CAIGESSGANVLTF
TGTGCCATCGGGGAGAGCTCTGGGGCCAACGTCCTGACTTTC
>many|TRBD2|TRBJ2-5|TRBV7-2
CASSSSGAQETQYF
TGTGCCAGCAGTTCTAGCGGGGCCCAAGAGACCCAGTACTTC
>-|TRBD2|TRBJ2-1|TRBV6-2/TRBV6-3
CDSSYGAGGPNEQFF
TGTGACAGCAGTTACGGAGCGGGAGGACCCAATGAGCAGTTCTTC
>many|-|TRBJ2-7|TRBV7-2
CASSPQRAAYYEQYF
TGTGCCAGCAGCCCGCAGCGGGCGGCCTATTACGAGCAGTACTTC
>-|TRBD2|TRBJ2-1|TRBV3-1
CASSRLFSGSVDNEQFF
TGTGCCAGCAGCCGCCTCTTTAGCGGGTCGGTCGACAATGAGCAGTTCTTC
>-|TRBD2|TRBJ2-1|TRBV27
CASSPGTSGNNEQFF
TGTGCCAGCAGTCCTGGGACTAGCGGGAACAATGAGCAGTTCTTC
>many|-|TRBJ1-5|TRBV5-1
CASSRGEADQPQHF
TGCGCCAGCAGCCGTGGGGAAGCGGATCAGCCCCAGCATTTT
>many|-|TRBJ2-7|TRBV7-2
CASSFSSSYEQYF
TGTGCCAGCAGCTTCTCGAGCTCCTACGAGCAGTACTTC
>many|-|TRBJ1-1|TRBV20-1
CSARGGAFSGTEAFF
TGCAGTGCTAGAGGGGGTGCCTTCTCCGGGACTGAAGCTTTCTTT
>medium-sized|TRBD1|TRBJ1-1|TRBV10-3
CAIRGTGGENTEAFF
TGTGCCATCAGAGGGACAGGGGGCGAGAACACTGAAGCTTTCTTT
>many|TRBD2|TRBJ2-7|TRBV14
CASSQPMTSRSYEQYF
TGTGCCAGCAGCCAACCGATGACTAGCCGATCCTACGAGCAGTACTTC
>many|-|TRBJ1-4|TRBV29-1
CSAGDSPEKLFF
TGCAGCGCCGGGGACTCGCCGGAAAAACTGTTTTTT
>many|-|TRBJ2-7|TRBV7-2
CASSLDGFEQYF
TGTGCCAGCAGCTTAGATGGTTTCGAGCAGTACTTC
>many|-|TRBJ1-5|TRBV10-3
CAISADRLYQPQHF
TGTGCCATCAGCGCCGACAGACTTTATCAGCCCCAGCATTTT
>few|TRBD1|TRBJ1-2|TRBV6-5
CASSQTGTGGRHGYTF
TGTGCCAGCAGCCAGACCGGGACAGGTGGCAGGCATGGCTACACCTTC
>many|TRBD1|TRBJ1-2|TRBV20-1
CSASRQGRGYTF
TGCAGTGCTTCGAGACAGGGCCGAGGGTACACCTTC
>many|-|TRBJ2-1|TRBV14
CASSQGPRKQFF
TGTGCCAGCAGCCAAGGCCCCAGAAAGCAGTTCTTC
>medium-sized|-|TRBJ2-2|TRBV29-1
CSVEGGGQLTGELFF
TGCAGCGTTGAGGGTGGCGGACAGCTGACCGGGGAGCTGTTTTTT
>-|-|TRBJ2-5|TRBV4-1
CASSQARETQYF
TGCGCCAGCAGCCAAGCCCGAGAGACCCAGTACTTC
>many|-|TRBJ2-1|TRBV20-1
CSARADTYNEQFF
TGCAGTGCTAGAGCGGACACGTACAATGAGCAGTTCTTC
>-|-|TRBJ1-5|TRBV7-8
CASSLGPGNQQPQHF
TGTGCCAGCAGCTTAGGTCCAGGGAATCAACAGCCCCAGCATTTT
>many|TRBD2|TRBJ2-3|TRBV6-5
CASSYVGAGGSTDTQYF
TGTGCCAGCAGTTATGTGGGTGCGGGGGGTAGCACAGATACGCAGTATTTT
>many|-|TRBJ2-7|TRBV12-3/TRBV12-4
CASSSGRNYEQYF
TGTGCCAGCAGTTCCGGCAGAAACTACGAGCAGTACTTC
>many|-|TRBJ2-5|TRBV25-1
CASSPQGIRETQYF
TGTGCCAGCAGTCCACAGGGAATTAGGGAGACCCAGTACTTC
>-|-|TRBJ1-2|TRBV28
CATAKVSSYGYTF
TGTGCCACCGCTAAGGTGTCTTCTTATGGCTACACCTTC
>-|TRBD2|TRBJ2-5|TRBV7-2
CASSLARLAGRYQETQYF
TGTGCCAGCAGCTTAGCGAGACTAGCGGGAAGGTACCAAGAGACCCAGTACTTC
>many|-|TRBJ1-3|TRBV18
CASSPPGSGNTIYF
TGTGCCAGCTCACCACCGGGCTCTGGAAACACCATATATTTT
>once|-|TRBJ2-7|TRBV7-2
CASSPGHGAYEQYF
TGTGCCAGCAGCCCTGGGCATGGGGCCTACGAGCAGTACTTC
>many|TRBD2|TRBJ2-1|TRBV20-1
CSARGAGDQDEQFF
TGCAGTGCTAGGGGCGCGGGAGACCAGGATGAGCAGTTCTTC
>many|TRBD2|TRBJ2-1|TRBV9
CASSGLAVPYNEQFF
TGTGCCAGCAGCGGGCTAGCGGTCCCCTACAATGAGCAGTTCTTC
>many|-|TRBJ1-2|TRBV6-1
CASRQLANYGYTF
TGTGCCAGCAGACAGTTAGCTAACTATGGCTACACCTTC